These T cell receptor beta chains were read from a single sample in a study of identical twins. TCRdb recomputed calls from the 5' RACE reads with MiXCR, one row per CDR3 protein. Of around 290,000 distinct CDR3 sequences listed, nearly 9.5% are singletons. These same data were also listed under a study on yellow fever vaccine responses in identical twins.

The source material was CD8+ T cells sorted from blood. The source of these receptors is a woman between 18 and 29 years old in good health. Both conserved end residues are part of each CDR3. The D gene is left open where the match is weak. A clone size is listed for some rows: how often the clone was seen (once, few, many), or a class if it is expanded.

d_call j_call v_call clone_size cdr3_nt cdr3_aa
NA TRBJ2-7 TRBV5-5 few TGTGCCAGCACCCCTGCTGGGAGCAACGCCTACGAGCAGTACTTC CASTPAGSNAYEQYF
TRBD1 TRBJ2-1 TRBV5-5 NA TGTGCCAGCAGCCCCCGCTCCGGGACAGGGGGGGACAATGAGCAGTTCTTC CASSPRSGTGGDNEQFF
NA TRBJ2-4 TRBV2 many TGTGCCAGCAGTGATCGGGGGGCGAAAAACATTCAGTACTTC CASSDRGAKNIQYF
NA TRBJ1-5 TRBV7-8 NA TGTGCCAGCAGCCCTAGGACAGAGATTTATAGCAATCAGCCCCAGCATTTT CASSPRTEIYSNQPQHF
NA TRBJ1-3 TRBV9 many TGTGCCAGCGGGGGGTTCTCTGGAAACACCATATATTTT CASGGFSGNTIYF
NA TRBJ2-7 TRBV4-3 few TGCGCCAGCAGCCAAGATCTGAGGGTCGAGCAGTACTTC CASSQDLRVEQYF
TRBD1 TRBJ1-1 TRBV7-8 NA TGTGCCAGCAGGGAAGGCAGGGGGCGGGAGACTGAAGCTTTCTTT CASREGRGRETEAFF
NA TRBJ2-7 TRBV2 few TGTGCCAGCAGTGAAGCGCTTCTGGGGCAGTACTTC CASSEALLGQYF
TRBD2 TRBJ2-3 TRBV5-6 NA TGTGCCAGCAGCCACCGTGATAGCGGGAGTACAGATACGCAGTATTTT CASSHRDSGSTDTQYF
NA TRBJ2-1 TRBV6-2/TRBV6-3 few TGTGCCAGCAGTTGGGACGTCACTCGCTCCTACAATGAGCAGTTCTTC CASSWDVTRSYNEQFF
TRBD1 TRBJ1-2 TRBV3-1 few TGTGCCAGCAGCCAGGGGACAGGGAACTATGGCTACACCTTC CASSQGTGNYGYTF
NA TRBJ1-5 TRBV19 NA TGTGCCAGTCATCAAGGTTACGGCAATCAGCCCCAGCATTTT CASHQGYGNQPQHF
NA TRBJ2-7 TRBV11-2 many TGTGCCAGCAGCCTACCCCCATCCGGGAGCCCCTCCTACGAGCAGTACTTC CASSLPPSGSPSYEQYF
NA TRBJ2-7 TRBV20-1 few TGCAGTGCCCCGACCCTGGGATTATACGAGCAGTACTTC CSAPTLGLYEQYF
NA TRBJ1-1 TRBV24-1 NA TGTGCCACCAGTGATTTAGGTTGGATGGTTGACAGACCACCGAACACTGAAGCTTTCTTT CATSDLGWMVDRPPNTEAFF
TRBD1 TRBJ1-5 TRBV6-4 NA TGTGCCAGCAGTGACGGGGGGGACAGTAATAGCAATCAGCCCCAGCATTTT CASSDGGDSNSNQPQHF
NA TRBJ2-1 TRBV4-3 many TGCGCCAGCAGCCAAACCCCCGGTTTTTATGAGCAGTTCTTC CASSQTPGFYEQFF
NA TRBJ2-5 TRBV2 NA TGTGCCAGCAGTGAAATTGTTAGGGACTACCAAGAGACCCAGTACTTC CASSEIVRDYQETQYF
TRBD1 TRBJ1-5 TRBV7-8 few TGTGCCAGCAGCCCGTACCAGACAGGGACGGGGTATCCCCAGCATTTT CASSPYQTGTGYPQHF
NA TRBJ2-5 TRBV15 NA TGTGCCACCGCAGGAACTCAAGAGACCCAGTACTTC CATAGTQETQYF
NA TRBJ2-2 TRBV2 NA TGTGCCACAGCCTCGGGGGACACCGGGGAGCTGTTTTTT CATASGDTGELFF
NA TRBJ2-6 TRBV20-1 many TGCAGTGTCAGACTCTCTGGGGCCAACGTCCTGACTTTC CSVRLSGANVLTF
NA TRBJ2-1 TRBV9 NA TGTGCCAGCAGCGTAGGGTTCAGGAGCTCCTACAATGAGCAGTTCTTC CASSVGFRSSYNEQFF
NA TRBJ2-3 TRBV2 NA TGTGCCAGCAGTGCAGCCGCCGGGGGAGATACGCAGTATTTT CASSAAAGGDTQYF
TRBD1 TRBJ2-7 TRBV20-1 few TGCAGTGCTAGAGATTTTGGGCAGGGGGCCTACGAGCAGTACTTC CSARDFGQGAYEQYF
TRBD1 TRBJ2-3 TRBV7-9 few TGTGCCAGCAGCTTTGGTGGGGACAGGGACACAGATACGCAGTATTTT CASSFGGDRDTDTQYF
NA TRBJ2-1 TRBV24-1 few TGTGCCACCAGTTCAGGGGGGAGCTCCTACAATGAGCAGTTCTTC CATSSGGSSYNEQFF
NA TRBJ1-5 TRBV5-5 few TGTGCCAGCAGCTTGGGACACCGGATGGATCAGCCCCAGCATTTT CASSLGHRMDQPQHF
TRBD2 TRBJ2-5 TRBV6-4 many TGTGCCAGCAGTGACGGGGGGGACCAAGAGACCCAGTACTTC CASSDGGDQETQYF